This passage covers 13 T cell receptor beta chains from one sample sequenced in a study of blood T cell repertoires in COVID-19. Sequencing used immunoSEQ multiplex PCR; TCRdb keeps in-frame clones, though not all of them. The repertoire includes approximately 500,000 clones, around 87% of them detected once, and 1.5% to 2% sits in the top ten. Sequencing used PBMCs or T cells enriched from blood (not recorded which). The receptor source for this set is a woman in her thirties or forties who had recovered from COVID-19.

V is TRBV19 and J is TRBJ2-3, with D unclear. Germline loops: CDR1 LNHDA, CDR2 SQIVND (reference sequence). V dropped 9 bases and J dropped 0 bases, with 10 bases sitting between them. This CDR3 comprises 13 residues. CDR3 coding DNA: TGTGCCAGCACTGGGCGCAGCACAGATACGCAGTATTTT. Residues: CASTGRSTDTQYF.

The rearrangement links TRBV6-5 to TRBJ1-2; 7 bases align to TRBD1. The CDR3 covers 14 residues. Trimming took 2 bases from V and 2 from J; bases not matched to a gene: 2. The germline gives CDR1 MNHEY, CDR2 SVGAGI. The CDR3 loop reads CASSYGTDNYGYTF. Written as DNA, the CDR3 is TGTGCCAGCAGTTACGGGACAGACAACTATGGCTACACCTTC.

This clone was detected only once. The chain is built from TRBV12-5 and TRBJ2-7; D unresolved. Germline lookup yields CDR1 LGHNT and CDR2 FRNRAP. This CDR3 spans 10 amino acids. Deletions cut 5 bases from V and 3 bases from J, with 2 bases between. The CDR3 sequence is CASGHYEQYF. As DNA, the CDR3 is TGTGCTAGTGGTCACTACGAGCAGTACTTC. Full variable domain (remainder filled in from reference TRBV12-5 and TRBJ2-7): DARVTQTPRHKVTEMGQEVTMRCQPILGHNTVFWYRQTMMQGLELLAYFRNRAPLDDSGMPKDRFSAEMPDATLATLKIQPSEPRDSAVYFCASGHYEQYFGPGTRLTVT.

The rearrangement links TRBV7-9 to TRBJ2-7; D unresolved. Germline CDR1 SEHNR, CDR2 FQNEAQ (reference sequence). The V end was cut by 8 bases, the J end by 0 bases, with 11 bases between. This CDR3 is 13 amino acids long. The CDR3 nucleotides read TGTGCCAGCCGCCCTTCCAGCTCCTACGAGCAGTACTTC. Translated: CASRPSSSYEQYF.

CDR3 sequence reads: CASSNVGTVNEKLFF. CDR3 coding DNA: TGTGCCAGCAGCAACGTGGGCACAGTTAATGAAAAACTGTTTTTT. J is TRBJ1-4 and V is TRBV21-1; the D segment call TRBD1 is taken from the table without a DNA check. TRBV21-1 is flagged as a pseudogene. The CDR3 has 15 amino acids.

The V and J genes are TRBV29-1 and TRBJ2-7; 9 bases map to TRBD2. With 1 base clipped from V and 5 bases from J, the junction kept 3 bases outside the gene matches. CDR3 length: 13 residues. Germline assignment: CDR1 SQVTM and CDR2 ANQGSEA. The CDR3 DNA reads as TGCAGCGTTGAAGTAGCGGGAGAGAACGAGCAGTACTTC. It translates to CSVEVAGENEQYF.

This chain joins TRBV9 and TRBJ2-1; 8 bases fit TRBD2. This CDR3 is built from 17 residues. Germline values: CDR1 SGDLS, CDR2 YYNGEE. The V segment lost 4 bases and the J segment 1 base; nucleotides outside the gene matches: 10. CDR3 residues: CASSLSSLAGSYNEQFF. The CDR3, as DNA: TGTGCCAGCAGCCTTAGCTCCTTAGCGGGGTCCTACAATGAGCAGTTCTTC.

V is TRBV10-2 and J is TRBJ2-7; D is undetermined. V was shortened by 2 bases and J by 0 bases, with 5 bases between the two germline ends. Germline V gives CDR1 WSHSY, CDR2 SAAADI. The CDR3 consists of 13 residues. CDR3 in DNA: TGCGCCAGCAGTGAGGGCAGCTCCTACGAGCAGTACTTC. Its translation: CASSEGSSYEQYF.

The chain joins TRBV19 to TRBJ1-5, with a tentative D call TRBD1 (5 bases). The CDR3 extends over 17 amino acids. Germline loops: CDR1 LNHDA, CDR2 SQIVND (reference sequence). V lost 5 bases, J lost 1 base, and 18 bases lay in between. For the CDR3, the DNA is TGTGCCAGTAGTGCCAAGGACGGGGGGAAAAGCAATCAGCCCCAGCATTTT. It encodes CASSAKDGGKSNQPQHF.

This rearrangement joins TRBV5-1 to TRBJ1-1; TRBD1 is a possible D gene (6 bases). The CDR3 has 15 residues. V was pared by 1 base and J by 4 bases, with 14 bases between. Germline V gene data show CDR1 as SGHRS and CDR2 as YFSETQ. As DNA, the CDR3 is TGCGCCAGCAGCTTGAGCGGGGGGCGAGGCACTGAAGCTTTCTTT. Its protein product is CASSLSGGRGTEAFF. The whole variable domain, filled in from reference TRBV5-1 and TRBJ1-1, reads KAGVTQTPRYLIKTRGQQVTLSCSPISGHRSVSWYQQTPGQGLQFLFEYFSETQRNKGNFPGRFSGRQFSNSRSEMNVSTLELGDSALYLCASSLSGGRGTEAFFGQGTRLTVV.

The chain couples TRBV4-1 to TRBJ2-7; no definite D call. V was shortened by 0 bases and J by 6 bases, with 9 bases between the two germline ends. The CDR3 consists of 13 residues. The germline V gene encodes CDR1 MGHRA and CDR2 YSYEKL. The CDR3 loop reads CASSQDLTFEQYF. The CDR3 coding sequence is TGCGCCAGCAGCCAAGATCTAACTTTCGAGCAGTACTTC.

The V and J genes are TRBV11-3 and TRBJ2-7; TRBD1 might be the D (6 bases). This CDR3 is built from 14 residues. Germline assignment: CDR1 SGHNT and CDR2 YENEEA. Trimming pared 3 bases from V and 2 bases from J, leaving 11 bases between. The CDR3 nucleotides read TGTGCCAGCAGCTTCCGGGACAAGCCCTACGAGCAGTACTTC. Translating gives CASSFRDKPYEQYF.

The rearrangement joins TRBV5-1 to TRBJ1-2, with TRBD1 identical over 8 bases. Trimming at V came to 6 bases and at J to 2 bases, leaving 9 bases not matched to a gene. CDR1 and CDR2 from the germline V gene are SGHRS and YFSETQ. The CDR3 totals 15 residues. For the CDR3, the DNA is TGCGCCAGCAAAATAATGGACAGGGCCAACTATGGCTACACCTTC. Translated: CASKIMDRANYGYTF. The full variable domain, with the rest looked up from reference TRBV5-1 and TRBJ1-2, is KAGVTQTPRYLIKTRGQQVTLSCSPISGHRSVSWYQQTPGQGLQFLFEYFSETQRNKGNFPGRFSGRQFSNSRSEMNVSTLELGDSALYLCASKIMDRANYGYTFGSGTRLTVV.